Sequencing of this TCR beta chain was carried out in a study of blood T cells in healthy people across ages. It was with a sample-barcoded 5' primer and a J-beta primer mix that a second PCR of roughly 7 to 12 cycles was run. Each CDR3 protein is one row after TCRdb ran MiXCR on the 5' RACE reads. The data contain around 850,000 distinct CDR3 sequences, around 36% of them singletons. Germline CDR1 is MNHEY and CDR2 is SMNVEV (reference sequence). The CDR3 contains 16 residues. With 6 bases clipped from V and 10 bases from J, the junction kept 20 bases outside the gene matches. This receptor was taken from a man aged 18 to 29 in good health. This chain connects TRBV27 to TRBJ1-1, with TRBD1 identical over 7 bases. Sequencing was carried out using blood. As DNA, the CDR3 is TGTGCCAGCAGCCGACCTCATGACAGGGAAGGGGTGGTAGCTTTCTTT. Its protein is CASSRPHDREGVVAFF.